These 30 T cell receptor beta chains came from one sample sequenced in a study of OX40 agonist ivuxolimab in advanced cancers. The data were produced by immunoSEQ multiplex PCR, yet TCRdb's version contains in-frame clones alone and is incomplete. The repertoire includes under 55,000 clones, over 80% of them detected once, and under 15% sits in the top ten. Sequencing was performed on CD4+ or CD8+ T cells sorted from blood, taken in a trial of the OX40 agonist ivuxolimab. The source of these receptors is an adult with an advanced solid tumor such as melanoma, head and neck, liver or kidney cancer.

The V call is TRBV7-2, the J call TRBJ2-7, with 11 positions matching TRBD2. CDR1 and CDR2 from the germline V gene are SGHTA and FQGNSA. The junction had 5 bases not matched to a gene; V was cut back by 2 bases and J by 5 bases. This CDR3 comprises 15 residues. The CDR3 region has the DNA TGTGCCAGCAGCTTATTAGCGGGAGGGCCACACGAGCAGTACTTC. It translates to CASSLLAGGPHEQYF. Full variable domain (outside the CDR3, taken from reference TRBV7-2 and TRBJ2-7): GAGVSQSPSNKVTEKGKDVELRCDPISGHTALYWYRQSLGQGLEFLIYFQGNSAPDKSGLPSDRFSAERTGGSVSTLTIQRTQQEDSAVYLCASSLLAGGPHEQYFGPGTRLTVT.

CDR3 sequence: CASSPSPGLAGLWNSYEQYF. The DNA for the CDR3 is TGCGCCAGCAGCCCGAGTCCAGGACTAGCGGGATTGTGGAACTCCTACGAGCAGTACTTC. The chain employs TRBV4-1 and TRBJ2-7, with 12 bases fitting TRBD2. After removal of 4 bases from V and 0 bases from J, the junction contained 16 bases not matched to a gene. Germline values: CDR1 MGHRA, CDR2 YSYEKL. This CDR3 is 20 amino acids long.

The chain uses TRBV4-2 and TRBJ2-5; weak D call: TRBD2 (5 bases). Germline-derived CDR1 and CDR2 are LGHNA and YNFKEQ. V lost 1 base, J lost 14 bases, and 20 bases lay in between. There are 14 residues in the CDR3. In DNA form, the CDR3 reads TGTGCCAGCAGCCAAGGGGTCGGAGGAGACTACCCCTACTTC. Translating gives CASSQGVGGDYPYF.

V usage is TRBV28 and J usage is TRBJ2-5, with D hard to call. The CDR3 length is 11 residues. Germline CDR1 is MDHEN and CDR2 is SYDVKM. Between the trimmed V and J ends, which lost 6 bases and 1 base, there was a span of 3 bases. The CDR3 loop reads CASSSQETQYF. DNA for the CDR3: TGTGCCAGCAGCTCCCAAGAGACCCAGTACTTC.

The chain combines TRBV6-6 with TRBJ2-2; tentatively, D is TRBD1 or TRBD2 (6 bases each). CDR1 is MNHNY and CDR2 is SVGAGI in the germline V gene (reference sequence). Between the trimmed V and J ends, which lost 10 bases and 6 bases, there was a span of 15 bases. The CDR3 runs to 13 residues. CDR3 sequence: CATIMRGAGELFF. In DNA form, the CDR3 reads TGTGCCACCATTATGAGGGGGGCCGGGGAGCTGTTTTTT.

This clone appeared a single time. This chain links TRBV29-1 with TRBJ1-4, with TRBD1 identical over 7 bases. Trimming removed 4 bases from V and 8 bases from J; junction bases left unmatched: 7. Germline-derived CDR1 and CDR2 are SQVTM and ANQGSEA. This CDR3 has 13 amino acids. CDR3 sequence: CSVGDRMGEKLFF. The CDR3 DNA reads as TGCAGCGTTGGGGACAGAATGGGGGAAAAACTGTTTTTT.

Only one count was recorded for this clone. V usage is TRBV18 and J usage is TRBJ1-1; TRBD1 aligns across 12 bases. V was clipped by 4 bases and J by 0 bases; unmatched bases: 6. CDR1 is KGHSH, CDR2 LQKENI, per germline. This CDR3 spans 17 amino acids. The DNA of the CDR3 is TGTGCCAGCTCACGAGGGACAGGGGGCTACATGAACACTGAAGCTTTCTTT. Its translation: CASSRGTGGYMNTEAFF.

V is TRBV9 and J is TRBJ2-7, with D possibly being TRBD2 (5 bases). The ends were cut back, 0 bases at V and 5 bases at J, with 12 bases in the middle. The germline V gene encodes CDR1 SGDLS and CDR2 YYNGEE. The length of the CDR3 is 14 residues. This CDR3 reads CASSVAGGFDEQYF. The CDR3 region has the DNA TGTGCCAGCAGCGTAGCTGGCGGGTTCGACGAGCAGTACTTC.

The chain recombines TRBV5-3 with TRBJ1-1; D is possibly TRBD1 (6 bases). TRBV5-3 is known as an ORF, though its function is uncertain. V was cut by 4 bases and J by 0 bases, with 16 bases left in between. This CDR3 region has 16 residues. CDR3 amino acids: CARSQYSGTLNTEAFF. Here the CDR3 DNA reads TGTGCCAGAAGCCAATACTCCGGGACACTGAACACTGAAGCTTTCTTT.

The chain joins TRBV2 to TRBJ1-2; tentative D call: TRBD1 (6 bases). CDR3 length: 14 residues. Germline-derived CDR1 and CDR2 are SNHLY and FYNNEI. V gave up 7 bases and J gave up 0 bases, with 12 bases separating them. The CDR3 spells CASIYRAANYGYTF. Written as DNA, the CDR3 is TGTGCCAGCATTTACAGGGCTGCTAACTATGGCTACACCTTC.

The V gene is TRBV6-1, the J gene TRBJ2-7, with D perhaps TRBD2 (6 bases). Trimming took off 3 bases at V and 0 bases at J, with 15 bases between the two ends. Germline CDR1 MNHNS, CDR2 SASEGT. CDR3 length: 16 residues. This CDR3 is CASSEVVGGTSYEQYF. The DNA of the CDR3 is TGTGCCAGCAGTGAGGTGGTGGGCGGGACCTCCTACGAGCAGTACTTC.

The chain uses TRBV6-5 and TRBJ1-6; D possibly corresponds to TRBD1 (5 bases). Trimming took off 5 bases at V and 6 bases at J, with 14 bases between the two ends. CDR1 and CDR2 from the germline V gene are MNHEY and SVGAGI. CDR3 size: 15 residues. CDR3 DNA: TGTGCCAGCAGTGGGCAGGGCGTCGGTAATTCACCCCTCCACTTT. It is translated as CASSGQGVGNSPLHF.

Worth noting for this clone: The junction shows a germline mismatch at one end, possibly a read error. The chain is built from TRBV6-6 and TRBJ2-3; D remains ambiguous. In germline, CDR1 is MNHNY, CDR2 SVGAGI (reference sequence). The CDR3 covers 12 residues. CDR3 DNA sequence: TGTGCCAGCGATATCAAGACACCCGCAACGCATTTT. The encoded protein is CASDIKTPATHF.

The chain has TRBV5-1 and TRBJ2-2, with a weak D call TRBD2 (5 bases). This CDR3 is 14 amino acids long. Germline V lookup: CDR1 SGHRS, CDR2 YFSETQ. Deletions cut 4 bases from V and 2 bases from J, with 9 bases between. CDR3 DNA: TGCGCCAGCAGCGCCGGACTTAACACCGGGGAGCTGTTTTTT. Translation: CASSAGLNTGELFF.

This chain uses TRBV29-1 with TRBJ2-1; D might be TRBD2 (5 bases). Trimming shortened V by 6 bases and J by 8 bases, and 17 bases separated the two germline ends. This CDR3 contains 13 residues. Germline V gene data show CDR1 as SQVTM and CDR2 as ANQGSEA. CDR3 amino acids: CSVFSVEADEQFF. For the CDR3, the DNA is TGCAGCGTCTTTAGCGTGGAGGCTGATGAGCAGTTCTTC.

V is TRBV6-6 and J is TRBJ2-3; 7 bases agree with TRBD1. The junction had 6 bases not matched to a gene; V was cut back by 9 bases and J by 0 bases. Germline lookup yields CDR1 MNHNY and CDR2 SVGAGI (reference sequence). The CDR3 length is 14 residues. CDR3 sequence: CASWDSPSTDTQYF. The CDR3 DNA sequence: TGTGCCAGTTGGGACAGCCCTAGCACAGATACGCAGTATTTT.

This sequence joins TRBV9 and TRBJ2-5; 10 bases align to TRBD2. Germline CDR1 is SGDLS and CDR2 is YYNGEE. The CDR3 spans 14 residues. V lost 6 bases, J lost 3 bases, and 5 bases stayed unmatched. CDR3: CASTRTSGKETQYF. DNA for the CDR3: TGTGCCAGCACTCGGACTAGCGGAAAAGAGACCCAGTACTTC.

The rearrangement uses TRBV15 and TRBJ1-1; D ambiguous. Between the trimmed V and J ends, which lost 0 bases and 3 bases, there was a span of 17 bases. This CDR3 region has 17 residues. Per germline, CDR1 LNHNV and CDR2 YYDKDF (reference sequence). CDR3 sequence (DNA): TGTGCCACCAGCAGAGATCCGAACCGGGGATGGGACACTGAAGCTTTCTTT. Residues: CATSRDPNRGWDTEAFF.

The J gene is TRBJ2-3, the V gene TRBV6-6; tentative D call: TRBD1 (6 bases). V lost 1 base to trimming and J lost 2 bases, with 10 bases between them. The germline gives CDR1 MNHNY, CDR2 SVGAGI (reference sequence). The CDR3 runs 15 residues. CDR3 in DNA: TGTGCCAGCAGTTACTGGCCAGGGGCCACAGATACGCAGTATTTT. It yields the protein CASSYWPGATDTQYF.

The chain couples TRBV19 to TRBJ1-1; D is ambiguous. V lost 10 bases to trimming and J lost 5 bases, with 17 bases between them. The CDR3 runs to 13 residues. The germline V gene encodes CDR1 LNHDA and CDR2 SQIVND (reference sequence). CDR3: CATERRERTEAFF. The CDR3 DNA reads TGTGCCACCGAGAGGAGGGAGAGGACTGAAGCTTTCTTT. Looking up the rest from reference TRBV19 and TRBJ1-1 gives the full variable domain: DGGITQSPKYLFRKEGQNVTLSCEQNLNHDAMYWYRQDPGQGLRLIYYSQIVNDFQKGDIAEGYSVSREKKESFPLTVTSAQKNPTAFYLCATERRERTEAFFGQGTRLTVV.

This clone has a single count. The rearrangement uses TRBV7-9 and TRBJ2-5; D unresolved. This CDR3 contains 13 residues. CDR1 SEHNR and CDR2 FQNEAQ come from the germline V gene (reference sequence). Trimming pared 5 bases from V and 5 bases from J, leaving 12 bases between. The CDR3 reads CASSAAGVETQYF. CDR3 sequence (DNA): TGTGCCAGCAGCGCGGCCGGTGTGGAGACCCAGTACTTC.

CDR3 amino acids: CASSSGPTITDTQYF. Here the CDR3 DNA reads TGTGCCAGCAGCTCGGGACCGACGATCACAGATACGCAGTATTTT. The chain carries TRBV5-4 and TRBJ2-3, with D possibly being TRBD1 or TRBD2 (5 bases each). Germline loops: CDR1 SGHNT, CDR2 YYREEE (reference sequence). The CDR3 has 15 amino acids. V shed 3 bases and J shed 2 bases, with 13 bases lying between them. Drawing the rest from reference TRBV5-4 and TRBJ2-3, the complete variable domain is ETGVTQSPTHLIKTRGQQVTLRCSSQSGHNTVSWYQQALGQGPQFIFQYYREEENGRGNFPPRFSGLQFPNYSSELNVNALELDDSALYLCASSSGPTITDTQYFGPGTRLTVL.

This rearrangement joins TRBV4-2 to TRBJ1-5; 7 bases fit TRBD1. From germline, CDR1 is LGHNA and CDR2 YNFKEQ. The CDR3 has 16 residues. V was clipped by 4 bases and J by 1 base; unmatched bases: 7. CDR3 sequence: CASSPDGQASNQPQHF. CDR3 DNA sequence: TGTGCCAGCAGCCCAGACGGACAGGCCAGCAATCAGCCCCAGCATTTT.

This chain joins TRBV19 and TRBJ2-2, with a weak D call TRBD1 (6 bases). Trimming stripped 8 bases from V and 0 bases from J, with 10 bases between. The CDR3 extends over 14 amino acids. Germline V gives CDR1 LNHDA, CDR2 SQIVND (reference sequence). CDR3 in DNA: TGTGCCAGTCTGGACAGAGCGAACACCGGGGAGCTGTTTTTT. Its translation is CASLDRANTGELFF.

The V and J genes are TRBV19 and TRBJ1-3, with 9 positions matching TRBD1. Germline CDR1 is LNHDA and CDR2 is SQIVND (reference sequence). The CDR3 extends over 16 amino acids. The V and J ends lost 6 bases and 0 bases, in that order; junction bases with no gene match: 6. DNA of the CDR3: TGTGCCAGTAGCGACACAGGGGGCTTCTCTGGAAACACCATATATTTT. Protein sequence: CASSDTGGFSGNTIYF. The variable domain in full, completed from reference TRBV19 and TRBJ1-3, reads DGGITQSPKYLFRKEGQNVTLSCEQNLNHDAMYWYRQDPGQGLRLIYYSQIVNDFQKGDIAEGYSVSREKKESFPLTVTSAQKNPTAFYLCASSDTGGFSGNTIYFGEGSWLTVV.

J is TRBJ1-5 and V is TRBV6-1; tentatively, D is TRBD1 (5 bases). This CDR3 has 17 amino acids. Deletions cut 0 bases from V and 1 base from J, with 13 bases between. Germline V gene lookup returns CDR1 MNHNS and CDR2 SASEGT. CDR3 loop: CASSEAPHGASNQPQHF. The CDR3 coding sequence is TGTGCCAGCAGTGAAGCCCCTCACGGGGCAAGCAATCAGCCCCAGCATTTT.

The rearrangement links TRBV7-9 to TRBJ2-1, with D tentatively TRBD1 (5 bases). This CDR3 has 15 amino acids. Per the germline V gene, CDR1 is SEHNR and CDR2 is FQNEAQ (reference sequence). The V end was cut by 2 bases, the J end by 5 bases, with 13 bases between. The CDR3 DNA sequence: TGTGCCAGCAGCTTATTAATGGGGCTGGACAATGAGCAGTTCTTC. The encoded protein is CASSLLMGLDNEQFF.

CDR3 loop: CASSGRLAGTGELFF. For the CDR3, the DNA is TGTGCCAGCAGTGGTCGACTAGCGGGCACCGGGGAGCTGTTTTTT. The V gene is TRBV2, the J gene TRBJ2-2; 10 positions match TRBD2. The CDR3 length is 15 residues. Germline values: CDR1 SNHLY, CDR2 FYNNEI. V was clipped by 4 bases and J by 4 bases; unmatched bases: 3.

Only a few counts were recorded for this clone. The CDR3 coding sequence is TGTGCCAGCAGCGTAGGGGTTGCGGGAGGGCCCACAGATACGCAGTATTTT. This codes for CASSVGVAGGPTDTQYF. The rearrangement links TRBV9 to TRBJ2-3; TRBD2 matches 9 bases. Per the germline V gene, CDR1 is SGDLS and CDR2 is YYNGEE. This CDR3 spans 17 amino acids. V dropped 0 bases and J dropped 2; count of bases not matched to a gene: 7.

The J gene is TRBJ1-1, the V gene TRBV12-5; 8 bases map to TRBD1. With V trimmed by 0 bases and J by 3 bases, 18 bases remained unmatched. The CDR3 contains 20 residues. Per germline, CDR1 LGHNT and CDR2 FRNRAP. The CDR3 nucleotides read TGTGCTAGTGGTTTGGTAACCCCAGACAGGGGTCCTTGGTATGACACTGAAGCTTTCTTT. Protein sequence: CASGLVTPDRGPWYDTEAFF.